The 6 T cell receptor beta chains given below trace back to one sample, sequenced in a study (dated by TCRdb to 2013 to 2016). The library was built by means of 5' RACE. Sequencing instrument: Illumina MiSeq. The public sequencing data were trimmed at Q25 with fastp and processed into clonotypes with MiXCR by TCRdb, which kept only in-frame beta chains. Rows with one shared CDR3 protein collapse into an entry with the most common genes and DNA. The sample contains roughly 40,000 distinct CDR3 sequences, approximately 31% of them found a single time. The biggest ten clones account for roughly 4% of the sample. Sample: memory CD4+ T cells sorted from a lymph node. The cell subset or site label of this sample denotes: memory CD4+ T cells, CD4+CD45RO+CD25-. All receptors derive from a female donor with breast cancer.

The chain combines TRBV5-1 with TRBJ2-5; 9 bases match TRBD2. V shed 0 bases, J shed 3 bases, and the junction held 9 bases outside the gene matches. Germline CDR1 reads SGHRS; CDR2 reads YFSETQ. The CDR3 has 17 amino acids. The CDR3 DNA reads as TGCGCCAGCAGCTTGGAAAAGGCGGGAGGGCCTGAAGAGACCCAGTACTTC. This encodes CASSLEKAGGPEETQYF.

This clonotype has only a few counts. The chain links TRBV28 to TRBJ1-2; D is possibly TRBD1 (6 bases). Trimming removed 5 bases from V and 8 bases from J, with 15 bases in between. The CDR3 is 13 amino acids. Germline V gene data show CDR1 as MDHEN and CDR2 as SYDVKM. CDR3 amino acids: CASSKQGYGGYTF. The CDR3 DNA follows: TGTGCCAGCAGTAAACAGGGTTACGGGGGCTACACCTTC.

In this sample, this clonotype turned up a few times. The CDR3 nucleotides are TGTGCCAGCAGTTTATCAGGGCCAGATAGCAATCAGCCCCAGCATTTT. Translated, it gives CASSLSGPDSNQPQHF. The V and J genes are TRBV27 and TRBJ1-5, with unresolved D. The V gene's germline CDR1 is MNHEY and CDR2 SMNVEV (reference sequence). This CDR3 comprises 16 residues. V was pared by 0 bases and J by 0 bases, with 9 bases between.

This clonotype has a handful of counts. V gene TRBV28 combines with J gene TRBJ2-5; a weak D match, TRBD2 (6 bases). CDR1 is MDHEN and CDR2 is SYDVKM in the germline V gene. The germline V and J ends were trimmed by 8 bases and 3 bases, with 10 bases remaining between them. This CDR3 comprises 12 residues. CDR3: CASGSGEETQYF. The CDR3 DNA sequence: TGTGCCAGCGGATCGGGGGAAGAGACCCAGTACTTC.

There are a few counts of this clonotype. This rearrangement joins TRBV30 to TRBJ2-3, with D unresolved. The CDR3 loop spans 14 amino acids. Germline lookup yields CDR1 GTSNPN and CDR2 SVGIG (reference sequence). V lost 4 bases and J 1 base, leaving 12 bases between the germline ends. In DNA form, the CDR3 reads TGTGCCTGGAAGCCCCAGCCAGGCACAGATACGCAGTATTTT. Translated: CAWKPQPGTDTQYF. The variable domain in full, with the rest retrieved from reference TRBV30 and TRBJ2-3, is SQTIHQWPATLVQPVGSPLSLECTVEGTSNPNLYWYRQAAGRGLQLLFYSVGIGQISSEVPQNLSASRPQDRQFILSSKKLLLSDSGFYLCAWKPQPGTDTQYFGPGTRLTVL.

The chain is built from TRBV7-2 and TRBJ2-3, with TRBD2 as a possible D gene (5 bases). V lost 3 bases and J lost 2, with 9 bases in between. CDR1 and CDR2 (germline): SGHTA, FQGNSA. CDR3 length: 14 residues. CDR3 sequence: CASSFWGVTDTQYF. CDR3 sequence (DNA): TGTGCCAGCAGCTTTTGGGGAGTCACAGATACGCAGTATTTT.